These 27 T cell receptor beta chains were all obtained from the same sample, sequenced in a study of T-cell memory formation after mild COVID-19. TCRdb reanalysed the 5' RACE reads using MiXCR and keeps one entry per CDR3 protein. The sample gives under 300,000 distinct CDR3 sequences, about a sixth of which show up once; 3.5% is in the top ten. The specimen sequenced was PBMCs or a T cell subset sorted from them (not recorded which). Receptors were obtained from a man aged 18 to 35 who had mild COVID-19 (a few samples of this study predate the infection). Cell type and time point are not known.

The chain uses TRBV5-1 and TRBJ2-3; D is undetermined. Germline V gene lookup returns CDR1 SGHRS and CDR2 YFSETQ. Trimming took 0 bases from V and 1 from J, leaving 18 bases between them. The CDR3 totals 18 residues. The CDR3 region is CASSLVADGAPGTDTQYF. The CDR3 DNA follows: TGCGCCAGCAGCTTGGTCGCGGACGGAGCCCCGGGCACAGATACGCAGTATTTT.

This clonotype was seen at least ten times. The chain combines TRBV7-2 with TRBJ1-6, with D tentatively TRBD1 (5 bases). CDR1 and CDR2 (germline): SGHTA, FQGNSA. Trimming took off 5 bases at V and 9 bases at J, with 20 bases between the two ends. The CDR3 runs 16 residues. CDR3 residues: CASSPHSPGGSSPLHF. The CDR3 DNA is TGTGCCAGCAGCCCTCACAGCCCGGGGGGAAGTTCACCCCTCCACTTT.

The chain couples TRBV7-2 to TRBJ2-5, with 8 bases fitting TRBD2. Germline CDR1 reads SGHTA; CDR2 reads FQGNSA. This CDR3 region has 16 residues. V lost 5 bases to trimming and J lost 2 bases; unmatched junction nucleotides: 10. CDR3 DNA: TGTGCCAGCAGCCCCAGGTATAGCGGGGAACAAGAGACCCAGTACTTC. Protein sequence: CASSPRYSGEQETQYF.

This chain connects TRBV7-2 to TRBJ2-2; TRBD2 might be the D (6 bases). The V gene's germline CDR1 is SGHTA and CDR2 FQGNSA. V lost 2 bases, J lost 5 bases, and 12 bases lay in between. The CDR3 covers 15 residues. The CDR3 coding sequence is TGTGCCAGCAGCTTACTGGTGGGGGGAACCGGGGAGCTGTTTTTT. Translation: CASSLLVGGTGELFF.

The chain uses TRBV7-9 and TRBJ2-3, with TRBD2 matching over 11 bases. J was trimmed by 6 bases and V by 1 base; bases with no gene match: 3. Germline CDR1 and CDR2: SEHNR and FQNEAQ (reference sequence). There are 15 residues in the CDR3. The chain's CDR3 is CASSLVLAGGDTQYF. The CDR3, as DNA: TGTGCCAGCAGCTTAGTCCTAGCGGGGGGTGATACGCAGTATTTT. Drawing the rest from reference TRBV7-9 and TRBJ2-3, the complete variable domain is DTGVSQNPRHKITKRGQNVTFRCDPISEHNRLYWYRQTLGQGPEFLTYFQNEAQLEKSRLLSDRFSAERPKGSFSTLEIQRTEQGDSAMYLCASSLVLAGGDTQYFGPGTRLTVL.

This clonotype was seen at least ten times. This chain's CDR3 is CASIPASGNTIYF. Here the CDR3 DNA reads TGTGCCAGTATTCCAGCGTCCGGAAACACCATATATTTT. The V call is TRBV10-3, the J call TRBJ1-3; D is uncertain. CDR3 length: 13 residues. Germline loops: CDR1 ENHRY, CDR2 SYGVKD. V lost 10 bases to trimming and J lost 4 bases, with 14 bases between them.

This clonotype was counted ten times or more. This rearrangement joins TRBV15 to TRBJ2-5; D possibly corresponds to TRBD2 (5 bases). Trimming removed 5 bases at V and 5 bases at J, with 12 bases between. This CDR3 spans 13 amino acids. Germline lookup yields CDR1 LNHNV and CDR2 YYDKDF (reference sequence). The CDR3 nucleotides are TGTGCCACCAGCCGAGGAAGAGGGGAGACCCAGTACTTC. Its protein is CATSRGRGETQYF.

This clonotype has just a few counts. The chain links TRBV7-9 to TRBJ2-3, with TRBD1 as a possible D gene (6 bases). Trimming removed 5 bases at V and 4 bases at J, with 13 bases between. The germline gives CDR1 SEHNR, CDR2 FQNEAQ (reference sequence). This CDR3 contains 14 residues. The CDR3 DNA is TGTGCCAGCAGCACTGGGGGCGGGTCAGATACGCAGTATTTT. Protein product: CASSTGGGSDTQYF.

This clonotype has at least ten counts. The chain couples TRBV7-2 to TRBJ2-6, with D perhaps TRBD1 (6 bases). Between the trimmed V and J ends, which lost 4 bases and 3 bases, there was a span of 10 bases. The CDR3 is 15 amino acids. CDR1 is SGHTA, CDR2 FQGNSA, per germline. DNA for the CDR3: TGTGCCAGCAGCTCACAGGGCGGTGGGGCCAACGTCCTGACTTTC. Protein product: CASSSQGGGANVLTF.

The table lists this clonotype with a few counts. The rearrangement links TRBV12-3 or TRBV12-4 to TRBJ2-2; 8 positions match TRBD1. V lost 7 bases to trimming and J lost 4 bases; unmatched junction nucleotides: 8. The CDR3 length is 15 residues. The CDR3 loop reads CASTRRTGFTGELFF. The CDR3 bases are TGTGCCAGCACCCGCAGGACAGGGTTCACCGGGGAGCTGTTTTTT.

The CDR3 sequence is CASSKLLAGKNEQFF. As DNA, the CDR3 is TGTGCCAGCAGTAAACTACTAGCGGGGAAGAATGAGCAGTTCTTC. The chain links TRBV6-4 to TRBJ2-1; the match to TRBD2 covers 10 bases. Germline V gives CDR1 MRHNA, CDR2 SNTAGT. The V gene end was trimmed by 5 bases and the J gene end by 7 bases; junction bases not matched to a gene: 8. This CDR3 comprises 15 residues.

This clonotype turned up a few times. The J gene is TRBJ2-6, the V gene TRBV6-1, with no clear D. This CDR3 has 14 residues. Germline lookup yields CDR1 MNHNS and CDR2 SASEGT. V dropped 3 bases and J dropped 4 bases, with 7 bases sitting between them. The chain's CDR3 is CASSDWAGANVLTF. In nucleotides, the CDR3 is TGTGCCAGCAGTGACTGGGCCGGGGCCAACGTCCTGACTTTC.

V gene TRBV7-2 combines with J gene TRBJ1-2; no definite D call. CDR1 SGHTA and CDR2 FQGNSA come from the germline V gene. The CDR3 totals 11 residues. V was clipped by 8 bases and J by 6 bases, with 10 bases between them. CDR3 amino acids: CASPSSNGYTF. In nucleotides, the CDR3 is TGTGCCAGCCCTTCGTCCAATGGCTACACCTTC.

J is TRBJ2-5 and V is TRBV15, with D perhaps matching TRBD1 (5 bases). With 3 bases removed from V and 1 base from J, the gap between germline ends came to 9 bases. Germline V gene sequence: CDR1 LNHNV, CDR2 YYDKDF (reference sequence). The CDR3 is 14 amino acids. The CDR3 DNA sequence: TGTGCCACCAGCAGTCGTAGGGGCCAAGAGACCCAGTACTTC. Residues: CATSSRRGQETQYF.

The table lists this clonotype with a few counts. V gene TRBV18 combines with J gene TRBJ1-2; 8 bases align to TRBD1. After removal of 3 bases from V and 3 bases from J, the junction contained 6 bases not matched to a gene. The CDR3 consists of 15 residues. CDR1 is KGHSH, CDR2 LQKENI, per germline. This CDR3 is CASSPRTGMDYGYTF. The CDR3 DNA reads TGTGCCAGCTCACCTAGGACAGGGATGGACTATGGCTACACCTTC.

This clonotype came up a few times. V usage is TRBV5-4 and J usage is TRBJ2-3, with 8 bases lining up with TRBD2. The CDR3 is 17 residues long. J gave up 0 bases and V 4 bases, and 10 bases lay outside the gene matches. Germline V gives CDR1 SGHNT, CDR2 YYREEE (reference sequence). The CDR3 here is CASSPSGGRRSTDTQYF. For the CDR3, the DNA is TGTGCCAGCAGCCCGAGCGGGGGCCGCCGTAGCACAGATACGCAGTATTTT.

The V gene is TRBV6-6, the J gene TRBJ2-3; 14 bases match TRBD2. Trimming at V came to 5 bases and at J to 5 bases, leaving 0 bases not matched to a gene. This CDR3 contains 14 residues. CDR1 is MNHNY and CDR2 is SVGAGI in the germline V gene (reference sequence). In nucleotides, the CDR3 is TGTGCCAGCAGTGGACTAGCGGGGGGAGATACGCAGTATTTT. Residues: CASSGLAGGDTQYF.

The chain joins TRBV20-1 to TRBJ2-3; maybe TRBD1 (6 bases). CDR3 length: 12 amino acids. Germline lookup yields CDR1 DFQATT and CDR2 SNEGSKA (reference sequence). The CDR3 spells CSPFGRGNTQYF. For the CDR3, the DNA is TGCAGCCCCTTTGGCAGGGGAAATACGCAGTATTTT.

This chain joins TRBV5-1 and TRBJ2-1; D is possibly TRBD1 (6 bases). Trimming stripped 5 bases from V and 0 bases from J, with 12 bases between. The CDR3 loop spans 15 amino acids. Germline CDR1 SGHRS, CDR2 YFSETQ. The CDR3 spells CASRGDTSSYNEQFF. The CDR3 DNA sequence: TGCGCCAGCAGGGGGGACACGAGCTCCTACAATGAGCAGTTCTTC.

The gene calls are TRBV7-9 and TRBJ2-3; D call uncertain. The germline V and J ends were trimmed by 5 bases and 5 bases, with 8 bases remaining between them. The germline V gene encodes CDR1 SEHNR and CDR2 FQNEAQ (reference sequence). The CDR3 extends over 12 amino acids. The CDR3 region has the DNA TGTGCCAGCAGCCGAAATCTAGATACGCAGTATTTT. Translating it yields CASSRNLDTQYF.

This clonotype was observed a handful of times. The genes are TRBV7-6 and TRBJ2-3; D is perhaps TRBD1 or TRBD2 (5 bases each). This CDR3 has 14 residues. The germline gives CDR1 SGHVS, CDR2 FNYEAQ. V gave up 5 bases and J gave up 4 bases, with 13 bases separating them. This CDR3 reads CASSQGPGADTQYF. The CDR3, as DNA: TGTGCCAGCAGCCAGGGACCGGGCGCAGATACGCAGTATTTT.

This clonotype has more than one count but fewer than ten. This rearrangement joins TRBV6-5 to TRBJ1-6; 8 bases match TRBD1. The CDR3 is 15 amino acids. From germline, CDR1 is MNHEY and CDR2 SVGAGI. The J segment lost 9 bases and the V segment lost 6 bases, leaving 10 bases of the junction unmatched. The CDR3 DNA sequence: TGTGCCAGCAGACTCGGACAGGGATTTAGTTCACCCCTCCACTTT. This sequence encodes CASRLGQGFSSPLHF.

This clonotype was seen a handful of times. The CDR3 DNA is TGTGCCAGCAGCCCTACGGAGACCCAGTACTTC. Its protein product is CASSPTETQYF. The genes are TRBV7-9 and TRBJ2-5; D remains ambiguous. This CDR3 contains 11 residues. From germline, CDR1 is SEHNR and CDR2 FQNEAQ (reference sequence). The V end was cut by 5 bases, the J end by 5 bases, with 6 bases between.

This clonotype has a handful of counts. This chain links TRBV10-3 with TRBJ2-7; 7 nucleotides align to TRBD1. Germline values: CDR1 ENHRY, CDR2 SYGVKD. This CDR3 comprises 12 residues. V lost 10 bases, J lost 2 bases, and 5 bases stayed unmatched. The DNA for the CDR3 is TGTGCCACCCGGGACAGTACCTACGAGCAGTACGTC. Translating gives CATRDSTYEQYV.

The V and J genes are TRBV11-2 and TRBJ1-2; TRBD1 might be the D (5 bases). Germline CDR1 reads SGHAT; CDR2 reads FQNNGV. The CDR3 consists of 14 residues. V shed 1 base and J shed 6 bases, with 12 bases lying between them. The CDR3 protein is CASSLARRGHGYTF. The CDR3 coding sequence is TGTGCCAGCAGCTTAGCCAGGAGGGGACATGGCTACACCTTC. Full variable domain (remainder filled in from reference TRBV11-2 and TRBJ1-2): EAGVAQSPRYKIIEKRQSVAFWCNPISGHATLYWYQQILGQGPKLLIQFQNNGVVDDSQLPKDRFSAERLKGVDSTLKIQPAKLEDSAVYLCASSLARRGHGYTFGSGTRLTVV.

The CDR3 protein is CASSQERHSSGNTIYF. The CDR3 DNA is TGCGCCAGCAGCCAAGAGCGGCACAGCTCTGGAAACACCATATATTTT. The rearrangement links TRBV4-1 to TRBJ1-3; D is ambiguous. The CDR3 length is 16 residues. Trimming cost V 0 bases and J 0 bases, with 9 bases left between them. Germline CDR1 reads MGHRA; CDR2 reads YSYEKL.

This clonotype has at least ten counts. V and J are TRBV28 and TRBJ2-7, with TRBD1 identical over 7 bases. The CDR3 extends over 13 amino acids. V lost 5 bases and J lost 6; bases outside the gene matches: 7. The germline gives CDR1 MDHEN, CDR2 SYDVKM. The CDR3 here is CASSRDRLGEQYV. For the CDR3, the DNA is TGTGCCAGCAGTCGGGACAGACTCGGCGAGCAGTACGTC.